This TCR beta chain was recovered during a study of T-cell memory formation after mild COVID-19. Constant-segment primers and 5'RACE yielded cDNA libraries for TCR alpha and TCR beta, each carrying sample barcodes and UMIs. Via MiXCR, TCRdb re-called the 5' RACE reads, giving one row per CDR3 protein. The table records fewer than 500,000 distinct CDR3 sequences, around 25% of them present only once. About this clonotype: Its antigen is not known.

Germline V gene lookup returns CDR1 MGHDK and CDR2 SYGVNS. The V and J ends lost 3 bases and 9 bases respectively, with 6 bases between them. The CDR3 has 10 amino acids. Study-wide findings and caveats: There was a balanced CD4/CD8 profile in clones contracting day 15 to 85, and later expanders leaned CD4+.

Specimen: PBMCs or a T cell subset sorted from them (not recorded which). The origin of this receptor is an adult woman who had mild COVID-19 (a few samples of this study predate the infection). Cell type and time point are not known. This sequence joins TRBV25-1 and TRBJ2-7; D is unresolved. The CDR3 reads CASSDGLQYF. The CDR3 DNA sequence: TGTGCCAGCAGTGACGGCTTGCAGTACTTC.